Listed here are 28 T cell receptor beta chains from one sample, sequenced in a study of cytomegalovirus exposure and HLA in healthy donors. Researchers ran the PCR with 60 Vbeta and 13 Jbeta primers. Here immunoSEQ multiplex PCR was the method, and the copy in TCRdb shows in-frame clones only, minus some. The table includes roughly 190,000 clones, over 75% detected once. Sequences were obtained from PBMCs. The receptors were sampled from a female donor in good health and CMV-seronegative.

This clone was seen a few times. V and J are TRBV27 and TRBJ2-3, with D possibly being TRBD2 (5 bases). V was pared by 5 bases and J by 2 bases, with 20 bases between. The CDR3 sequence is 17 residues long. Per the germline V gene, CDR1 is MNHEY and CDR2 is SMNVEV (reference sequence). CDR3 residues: CASSTLTKRFNTDTQYF. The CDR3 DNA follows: TGTGCCAGCAGTACGTTGACTAAGCGTTTCAACACAGATACGCAGTATTTT.

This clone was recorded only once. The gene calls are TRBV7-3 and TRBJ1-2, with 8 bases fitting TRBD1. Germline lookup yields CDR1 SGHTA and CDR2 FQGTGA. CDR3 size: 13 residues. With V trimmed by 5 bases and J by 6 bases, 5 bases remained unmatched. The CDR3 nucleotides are TGTGCCAGCAGCCGTGACAGGGGTGATGGCTACACCTTC. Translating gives CASSRDRGDGYTF. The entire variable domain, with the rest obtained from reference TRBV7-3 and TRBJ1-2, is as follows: GAGVSQTPSNKVTEKGKYVELRCDPISGHTALYWYRQSLGQGPEFLIYFQGTGAADDSGLPNDRFFAVRPEGSVSTLKIQRTERGDSAVYLCASSRDRGDGYTFGSGTRLTVV.

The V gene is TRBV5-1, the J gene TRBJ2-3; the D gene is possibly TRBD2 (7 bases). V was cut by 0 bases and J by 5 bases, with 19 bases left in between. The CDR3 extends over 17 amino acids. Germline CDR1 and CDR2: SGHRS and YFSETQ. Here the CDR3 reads CASSLAGAGAGIDTQYF. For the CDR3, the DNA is TGCGCCAGCAGCTTGGCGGGTGCGGGGGCCGGGATAGATACGCAGTATTTT.

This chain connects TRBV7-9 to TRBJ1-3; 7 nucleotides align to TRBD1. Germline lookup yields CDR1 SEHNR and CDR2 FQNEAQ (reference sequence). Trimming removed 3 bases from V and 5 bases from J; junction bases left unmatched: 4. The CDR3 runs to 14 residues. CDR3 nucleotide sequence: TGTGCCAGCAGCTTGCCGGGACAGAGAAACACCATATATTTT. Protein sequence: CASSLPGQRNTIYF. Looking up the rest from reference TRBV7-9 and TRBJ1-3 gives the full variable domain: DTGVSQNPRHKITKRGQNVTFRCDPISEHNRLYWYRQTLGQGPEFLTYFQNEAQLEKSRLLSDRFSAERPKGSFSTLEIQRTEQGDSAMYLCASSLPGQRNTIYFGEGSWLTVV.

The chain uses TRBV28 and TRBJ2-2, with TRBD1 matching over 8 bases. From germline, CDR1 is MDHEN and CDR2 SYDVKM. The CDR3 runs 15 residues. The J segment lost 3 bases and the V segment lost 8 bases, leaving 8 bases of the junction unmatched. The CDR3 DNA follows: TGTGCCAGCCTCCCCCCGGGACAGGACACCGGGGAGCTGTTTTTT. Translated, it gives CASLPPGQDTGELFF.

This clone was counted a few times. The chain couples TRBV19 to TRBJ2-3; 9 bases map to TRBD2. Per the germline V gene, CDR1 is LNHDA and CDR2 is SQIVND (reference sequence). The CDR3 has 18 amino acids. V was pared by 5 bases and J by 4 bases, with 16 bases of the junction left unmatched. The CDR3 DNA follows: TGTGCCAGTAGTGGGGATAGCGGGAGTTGGATGGTCCCAGATACGCAGTATTTT. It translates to CASSGDSGSWMVPDTQYF.

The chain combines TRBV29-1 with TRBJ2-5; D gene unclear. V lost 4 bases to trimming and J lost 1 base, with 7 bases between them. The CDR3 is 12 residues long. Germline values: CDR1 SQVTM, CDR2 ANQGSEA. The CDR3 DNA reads TGCAGCGTTGTCCCTCTCCAAGAGACCCAGTACTTC. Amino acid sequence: CSVVPLQETQYF.

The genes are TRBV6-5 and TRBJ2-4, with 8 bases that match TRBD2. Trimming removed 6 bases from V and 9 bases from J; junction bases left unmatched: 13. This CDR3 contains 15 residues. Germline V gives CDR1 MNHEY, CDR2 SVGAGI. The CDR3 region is CASRPSGLATFIQYF. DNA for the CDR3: TGTGCCAGCAGACCCTCCGGACTAGCTACATTCATTCAGTACTTC.

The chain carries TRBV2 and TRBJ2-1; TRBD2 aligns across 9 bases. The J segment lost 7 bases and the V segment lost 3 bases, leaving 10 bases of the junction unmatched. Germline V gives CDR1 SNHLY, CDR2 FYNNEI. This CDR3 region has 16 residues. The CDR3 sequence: CASSDSGLAPVNEQFF. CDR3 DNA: TGTGCCAGCAGTGATTCGGGACTAGCTCCAGTTAATGAGCAGTTCTTC.

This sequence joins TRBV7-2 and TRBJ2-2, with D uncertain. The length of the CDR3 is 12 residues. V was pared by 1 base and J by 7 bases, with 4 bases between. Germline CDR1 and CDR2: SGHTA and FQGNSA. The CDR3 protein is CASSLVGGELFF. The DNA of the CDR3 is TGTGCCAGCAGCTTAGTCGGCGGGGAGCTGTTTTTT.

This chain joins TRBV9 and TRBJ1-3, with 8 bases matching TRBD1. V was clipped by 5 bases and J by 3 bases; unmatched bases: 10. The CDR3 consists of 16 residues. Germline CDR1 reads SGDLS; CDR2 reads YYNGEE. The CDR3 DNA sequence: TGTGCCAGCAGTATAGGGACAGGAGAAAGTGGAAACACCATATATTTT. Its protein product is CASSIGTGESGNTIYF.

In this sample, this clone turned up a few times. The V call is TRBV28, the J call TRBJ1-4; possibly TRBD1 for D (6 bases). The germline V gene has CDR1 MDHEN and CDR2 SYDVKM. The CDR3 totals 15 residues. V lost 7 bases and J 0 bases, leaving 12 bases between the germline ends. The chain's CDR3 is CASIRSGATNEKLFF. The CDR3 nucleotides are TGTGCCAGCATCCGATCAGGGGCAACTAATGAAAAACTGTTTTTT.

The CDR3 sequence: CASLGRATDTQYF. In DNA form, the CDR3 reads TGTGCCAGCTTGGGGAGAGCCACAGATACGCAGTATTTT. The rearrangement links TRBV6-6 to TRBJ2-3, with TRBD2 as a possible D gene (5 bases). Trimming took off 8 bases at V and 2 bases at J, with 11 bases between the two ends. The CDR3 contains 13 residues. Germline CDR1 and CDR2: MNHNY and SVGAGI (reference sequence).

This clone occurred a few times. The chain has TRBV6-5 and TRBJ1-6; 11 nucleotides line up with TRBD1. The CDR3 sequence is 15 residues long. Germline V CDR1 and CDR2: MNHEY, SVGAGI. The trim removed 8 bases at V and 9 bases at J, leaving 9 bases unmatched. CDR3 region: CASAWTGGGSSPLHF. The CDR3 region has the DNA TGTGCCAGCGCCTGGACAGGGGGCGGAAGTTCACCCCTCCACTTT.

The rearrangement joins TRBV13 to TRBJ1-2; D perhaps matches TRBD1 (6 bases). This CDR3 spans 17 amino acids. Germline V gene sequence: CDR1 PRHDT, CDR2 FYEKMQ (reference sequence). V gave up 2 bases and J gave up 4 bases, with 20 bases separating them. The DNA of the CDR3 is TGTGCCAGCAGCTTATTGGGACGGACAGCACTAACCTATGGCTACACCTTC. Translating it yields CASSLLGRTALTYGYTF.

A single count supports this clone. The CDR3 sequence: CASRPDSVSGNTIYF. The DNA of the CDR3 is TGTGCCAGCAGACCGGACAGCGTCTCTGGAAACACCATATATTTT. The gene calls are TRBV2 and TRBJ1-3; maybe TRBD1 (6 bases). V shed 6 bases and J shed 0 bases, with 12 bases lying between them. From germline, CDR1 is SNHLY and CDR2 FYNNEI. This CDR3 is built from 15 residues.

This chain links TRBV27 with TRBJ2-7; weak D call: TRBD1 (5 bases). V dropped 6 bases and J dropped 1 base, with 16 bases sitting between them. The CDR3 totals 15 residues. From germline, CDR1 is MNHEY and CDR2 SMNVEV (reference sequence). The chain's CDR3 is CASRADSRLSYEQYF. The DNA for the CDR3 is TGTGCCAGCAGAGCTGACAGTCGACTTTCCTACGAGCAGTACTTC.

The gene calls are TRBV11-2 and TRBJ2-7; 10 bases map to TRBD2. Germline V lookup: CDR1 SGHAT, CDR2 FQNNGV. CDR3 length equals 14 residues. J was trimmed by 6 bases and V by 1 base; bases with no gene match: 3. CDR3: CASSLVLAGAEQYF. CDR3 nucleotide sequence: TGTGCCAGCAGCTTAGTCCTAGCGGGAGCCGAGCAGTACTTC.

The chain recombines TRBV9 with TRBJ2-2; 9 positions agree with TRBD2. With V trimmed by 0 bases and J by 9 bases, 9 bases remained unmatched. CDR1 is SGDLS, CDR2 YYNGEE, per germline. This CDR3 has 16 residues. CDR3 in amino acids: CASSVVSSGSKRELFF. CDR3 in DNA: TGTGCCAGCAGCGTAGTCAGTAGCGGGAGTAAGAGGGAGCTGTTTTTT.

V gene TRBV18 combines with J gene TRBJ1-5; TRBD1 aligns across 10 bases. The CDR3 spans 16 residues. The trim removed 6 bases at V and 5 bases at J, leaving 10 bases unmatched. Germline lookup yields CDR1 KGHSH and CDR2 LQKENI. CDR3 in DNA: TGTGCCAGCTCCGACCTGGGACAGGGGTGGGATCAGCCCCAGCATTTT. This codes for CASSDLGQGWDQPQHF.

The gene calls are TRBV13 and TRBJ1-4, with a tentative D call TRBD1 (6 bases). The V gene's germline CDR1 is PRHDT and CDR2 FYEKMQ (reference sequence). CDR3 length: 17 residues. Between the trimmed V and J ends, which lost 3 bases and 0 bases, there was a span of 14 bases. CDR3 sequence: CASSFAARTATNEKLFF. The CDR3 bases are TGTGCCAGCAGCTTCGCAGCCCGGACAGCAACTAATGAAAAACTGTTTTTT.

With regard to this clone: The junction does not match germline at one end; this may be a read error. The CDR3 nucleotides read TGTTCCAGCAGCTTTCGCCTAGCGAATGAGCAGTTCTTC. This gives the protein CSSSFRLANEQFF. The chain is built from TRBV7-9 and TRBJ2-1; maybe TRBD2 (6 bases). The CDR3 covers 13 residues. Germline assignment: CDR1 SEHNR and CDR2 FQNEAQ (reference sequence).

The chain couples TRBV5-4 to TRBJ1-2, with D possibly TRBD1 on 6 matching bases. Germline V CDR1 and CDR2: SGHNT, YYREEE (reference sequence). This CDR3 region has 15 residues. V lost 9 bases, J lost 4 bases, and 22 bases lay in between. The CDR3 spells CATSLGDTTRYGYTF. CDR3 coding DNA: TGTGCCACCTCTTTGGGGGACACGACCCGCTATGGCTACACCTTC.

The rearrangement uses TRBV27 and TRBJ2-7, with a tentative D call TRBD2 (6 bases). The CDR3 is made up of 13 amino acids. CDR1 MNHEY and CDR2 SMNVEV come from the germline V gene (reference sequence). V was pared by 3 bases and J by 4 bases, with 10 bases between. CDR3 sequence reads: CASSFKREYEQYF. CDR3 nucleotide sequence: TGTGCCAGCAGTTTTAAACGGGAGTACGAGCAGTACTTC.

CDR3 sequence: CSVEDERDQETQYF. The CDR3 region has the DNA TGCAGCGTTGAAGACGAGAGAGACCAAGAGACCCAGTACTTC. V is TRBV29-1 and J is TRBJ2-5; no reliable D call. This CDR3 spans 14 amino acids. With 0 bases removed from V and 0 bases from J, the gap between germline ends came to 8 bases. Germline CDR1 is SQVTM and CDR2 is ANQGSEA. The variable domain in full, with the rest retrieved from reference TRBV29-1 and TRBJ2-5, is SAVISQKPSRDICQRGTSLTIQCQVDSQVTMMFWYRQQPGQSLTLIATANQGSEATYESGFVIDKFPISRPNLTFSTLTVSNMSPEDSSIYLCSVEDERDQETQYFGPGTRLLVL.

Here the CDR3 DNA reads TGTGCCAGCAGCTTCGGGACAGGGGGCGCGGGGGGCTACACCTTC. It is translated as CASSFGTGGAGGYTF. The chain joins TRBV5-4 to TRBJ1-2; the match to TRBD1 covers 12 bases. Germline CDR1 and CDR2: SGHNT and YYREEE (reference sequence). The CDR3 runs 15 residues. V shed 2 bases, J shed 8 bases, and the junction held 7 bases outside the gene matches.

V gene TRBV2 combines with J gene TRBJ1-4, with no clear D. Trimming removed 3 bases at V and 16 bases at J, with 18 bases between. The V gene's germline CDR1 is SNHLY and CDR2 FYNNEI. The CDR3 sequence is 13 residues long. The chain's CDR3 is CASSELLARSGFF. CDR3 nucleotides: TGTGCCAGCAGTGAGTTGTTGGCCCGATCGGGGTTTTTT.

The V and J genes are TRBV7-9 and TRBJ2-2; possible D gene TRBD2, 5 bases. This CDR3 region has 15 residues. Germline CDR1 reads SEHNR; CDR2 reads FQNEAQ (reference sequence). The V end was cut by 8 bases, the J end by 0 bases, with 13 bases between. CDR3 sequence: CASGYPGTNTGELFF. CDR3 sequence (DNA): TGTGCCAGCGGCTACCCGGGGACGAACACCGGGGAGCTGTTTTTT. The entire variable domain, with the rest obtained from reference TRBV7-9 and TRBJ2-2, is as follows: DTGVSQNPRHKITKRGQNVTFRCDPISEHNRLYWYRQTLGQGPEFLTYFQNEAQLEKSRLLSDRFSAERPKGSFSTLEIQRTEQGDSAMYLCASGYPGTNTGELFFGEGSRLTVL.